Following are 26 T cell receptor beta chains from one sample sequenced in a study of identical twins' blood T cells. TCRdb re-analysed the 5' RACE reads in MiXCR, keeping a single row per CDR3 protein. The profile covers 300,000 to 400,000 distinct CDR3 sequences, with more than 25% appearing a single time and around 5.6% taken by the ten largest. What was sequenced was PBMCs. The receptors come from a woman aged 18-49 years in good health.

The rearrangement joins TRBV7-6 to TRBJ2-1, with D unclear. Trimming cost V 1 base and J 4 bases, with 23 bases left between them. The CDR3 contains 19 residues. The germline V gene encodes CDR1 SGHVS and CDR2 FNYEAQ. The CDR3 DNA follows: TGTGCCAGCAGCTTAGTTTATATTCGTGGGCAGAAGTATTACAATGAGCAGTTCTTC. This codes for CASSLVYIRGQKYYNEQFF.

This clonotype occurred many times. J is TRBJ2-1 and V is TRBV20-1; the D gene could be TRBD1 or TRBD2 (6 bases each). The V gene lost 0 bases and the J gene lost 4 bases, with 10 bases spanning the gap. Germline V CDR1 and CDR2: DFQATT, SNEGSKA (reference sequence). This CDR3 comprises 14 residues. CDR3 nucleotide sequence: TGCAGTGCTAGAGATGGGGGGCGGTACAATGAGCAGTTCTTC. The encoded protein is CSARDGGRYNEQFF.

This clonotype was seen a few times. The J gene is TRBJ2-2, the V gene TRBV29-1; TRBD2 matches at 8 bases. After removal of 4 bases from V and 5 bases from J, the junction contained 0 bases not matched to a gene. The CDR3 spans 12 residues. The germline V gene has CDR1 SQVTM and CDR2 ANQGSEA. The DNA for the CDR3 is TGCAGCGTTGTAGCGGGAACCGGGGAGCTGTTTTTT. Protein sequence: CSVVAGTGELFF.

This clonotype was recorded many times. This chain connects TRBV2 to TRBJ1-2; 8 nucleotides align to TRBD1. The CDR3 loop spans 14 amino acids. V dropped 7 bases and J dropped 1; count of bases not matched to a gene: 5. Germline lookup yields CDR1 SNHLY and CDR2 FYNNEI. In DNA, the CDR3 is TGTGCCAGCATGGGGACAGGCGGTAACTATGGCTACACCTTC. Amino acids: CASMGTGGNYGYTF.

The V call is TRBV20-1, the J call TRBJ2-1, with D perhaps matching TRBD1 (6 bases). Trimming stripped 5 bases from V and 8 bases from J, with 13 bases between. Germline V gene lookup returns CDR1 DFQATT and CDR2 SNEGSKA (reference sequence). This CDR3 comprises 12 residues. DNA for the CDR3: TGCAGTGCTCGAGCAGGGGTCTATGAGCAGTTCTTC. It encodes CSARAGVYEQFF.

The J gene is TRBJ1-3, the V gene TRBV11-2, with 8 nucleotides matching TRBD1. This CDR3 contains 15 residues. V shed 2 bases and J 3 bases; nucleotides not matched to a gene: 3. CDR1 and CDR2 (germline): SGHAT, FQNNGV. CDR3 nucleotide sequence: TGTGCCAGCAGCTTACAGGGGGCGGTTGGAAACACCATATATTTT. This encodes CASSLQGAVGNTIYF.

This chain's CDR3 is CASSIGWGVNTEAFF. The CDR3 DNA reads TGTGCCAGTAGTATCGGGTGGGGTGTGAACACTGAAGCTTTCTTT. This chain links TRBV19 with TRBJ1-1; D is unclear. Trimming stripped 3 bases from V and 0 bases from J, with 11 bases between. CDR3 size: 15 residues. Germline CDR1 is LNHDA and CDR2 is SQIVND (reference sequence). The whole variable domain, filled in from reference TRBV19 and TRBJ1-1, reads DGGITQSPKYLFRKEGQNVTLSCEQNLNHDAMYWYRQDPGQGLRLIYYSQIVNDFQKGDIAEGYSVSREKKESFPLTVTSAQKNPTAFYLCASSIGWGVNTEAFFGQGTRLTVV.

This clonotype was seen once. The chain links TRBV19 to TRBJ2-4; D gene unclear. This CDR3 contains 14 residues. Trimming removed 6 bases at V and 9 bases at J, with 18 bases between. The germline V gene encodes CDR1 LNHDA and CDR2 SQIVND (reference sequence). CDR3 nucleotide sequence: TGTGCCAGTAGACCCCGGTCAGAGATGGGCATTCAGTACTTC. Amino acids: CASRPRSEMGIQYF.

This clonotype was found a few times. The chain is built from TRBV7-8 and TRBJ1-5; D gene ambiguous. V gave up 1 base and J gave up 11 bases, with 6 bases separating them. CDR1 and CDR2 from the germline V gene are SGHVS and FQNEAQ. The CDR3 is made up of 11 amino acids. The CDR3 DNA reads TGTGCCAGCAGCTTAGACCCCACCCAGCATTTT. It codes for CASSLDPTQHF.

This clonotype was observed a handful of times. J is TRBJ2-7 and V is TRBV5-1; D unresolved. Trimming shortened V by 1 base and J by 3 bases, and 17 bases separated the two germline ends. Germline V gives CDR1 SGHRS, CDR2 YFSETQ. This CDR3 region has 16 residues. The CDR3 DNA reads TGCGCCAGCAGCTTGAATGTCGACACCTATCTCTACGAGCAGTACTTC. This sequence encodes CASSLNVDTYLYEQYF.

Comments on this clonotype: One junction end does not reproduce the germline sequence, and a read error may be involved. The chain combines TRBV5-6 with TRBJ2-3; D unresolved. Germline values: CDR1 SGHDT, CDR2 YYEEEE. The CDR3 has 12 residues. In DNA form, the CDR3 reads TGTACCAGCAGTTTTGGGCCAGATACGCAGTATTTT. Its translation: CTSSFGPDTQYF.

V is TRBV5-1 and J is TRBJ1-4, with D uncertain. CDR3 length: 15 residues. Germline-derived CDR1 and CDR2 are SGHRS and YFSETQ. The V and J ends lost 0 bases and 8 bases respectively, with 14 bases between them. The CDR3 reads CASSLGPARTEKLFF. Here the CDR3 DNA reads TGCGCCAGCAGCTTGGGGCCGGCCAGGACGGAAAAACTGTTTTTT.

The genes are TRBV20-1 and TRBJ1-1, with 8 bases aligning to TRBD1. Germline loops: CDR1 DFQATT, CDR2 SNEGSKA (reference sequence). V lost 3 bases to trimming and J lost 1 base; unmatched junction nucleotides: 4. The CDR3 covers 14 residues. The CDR3, as DNA: TGCAGTGCTAGGCCAGGGGGCGCGAACACTGAAGCTTTCTTT. It codes for CSARPGGANTEAFF.

In regard to this clonotype: With a much larger clone just one base away, this may be a read error. The V gene is TRBV20-1, the J gene TRBJ2-7, with 8 nucleotides matching TRBD2. Germline V CDR1 and CDR2: DFQATT, SNEGSKA (reference sequence). The CDR3 covers 18 residues. The ends lost 6 bases at V and 12 bases at J; junction bases unmatched: 31. The CDR3 spells CSALERMVETSATKGPYF. Written as DNA, the CDR3 is TGCAGTGCCCTGGAACGGATGGTAGAGACTAGCGCGACGAAAGGTCCGTACTTC.

This clonotype was found a few times. CDR3 region: CASSLEGWGSEKLFF. CDR3 sequence (DNA): TGCGCCAGCAGCTTGGAAGGCTGGGGGAGTGAAAAACTGTTTTTT. The chain employs TRBV5-1 and TRBJ1-4, with D perhaps matching TRBD1 (5 bases). Germline V gene lookup returns CDR1 SGHRS and CDR2 YFSETQ. The ends were cut back, 0 bases at V and 7 bases at J, with 13 bases in the middle. The CDR3 is made up of 15 amino acids.

Notes on this clonotype: A read error is likely, as this CDR3 ends without the conserved phenylalanine or tryptophan. The chain recombines TRBV27 with TRBJ2-7; 10 nucleotides match TRBD2. Looked up from germline, CDR1 is MNHEY and CDR2 is SMNVEV (reference sequence). V was pared by 3 bases and J by 4 bases, with 6 bases of the junction left unmatched. CDR3 length: 15 amino acids. CDR3 protein: CASSFLAGGGYEQYS. CDR3 bases: TGTGCCAGCAGTTTTTTAGCGGGAGGAGGATACGAGCAGTACTCC.

The chain uses TRBV9 and TRBJ1-2, with a weak D call TRBD1 (6 bases). The CDR3 totals 14 residues. The germline V gene encodes CDR1 SGDLS and CDR2 YYNGEE. V lost 3 bases and J lost 4, with 13 bases in between. In nucleotides, the CDR3 is TGTGCCAGCAGCGCCACAGGGAATTTCTATGGCTACACCTTC. Protein product: CASSATGNFYGYTF.

The chain combines TRBV29-1 with TRBJ1-1; a weak D match, TRBD1 (6 bases). This CDR3 region has 11 residues. Germline loops: CDR1 SQVTM, CDR2 ANQGSEA. The V and J ends lost 7 bases and 6 bases respectively, with 12 bases between them. The CDR3 protein is CSAYQGSEAFF. CDR3 DNA: TGCAGCGCATACCAGGGGTCTGAAGCTTTCTTT.

This clonotype was seen a few times. The V call is TRBV20-1, the J call TRBJ2-3; D remains ambiguous. V dropped 3 bases and J dropped 1 base, with 8 bases sitting between them. The CDR3 runs 13 residues. CDR1 DFQATT and CDR2 SNEGSKA come from the germline V gene (reference sequence). CDR3 nucleotide sequence: TGCAGTGCTAGGCTTGGGGGCACAGATACGCAGTATTTT. Translating gives CSARLGGTDTQYF.

The V and J genes are TRBV6-1 and TRBJ2-3; D could derive from TRBD1 or TRBD2 (6 bases each). V was shortened by 2 bases and J by 5 bases, with 11 bases between the two germline ends. Germline V lookup: CDR1 MNHNS, CDR2 SASEGT. The CDR3 consists of 14 residues. CDR3 protein: CASSELGGIDTQYF. In DNA form, the CDR3 reads TGTGCCAGCAGTGAATTGGGGGGCATAGATACGCAGTATTTT.

The chain combines TRBV7-9 with TRBJ1-1, with 10 bases identical to TRBD1. Trimming at V came to 2 bases and at J to 5 bases, leaving 2 bases not matched to a gene. This CDR3 is 14 amino acids long. From germline, CDR1 is SEHNR and CDR2 FQNEAQ (reference sequence). The CDR3 loop reads CASSLRGQGTEAFF. The CDR3 coding sequence is TGTGCCAGCAGCTTAAGGGGACAGGGGACTGAAGCTTTCTTT.

V usage is TRBV5-1 and J usage is TRBJ1-2, with TRBD1 identical over 7 bases. CDR3 length: 14 residues. Germline V lookup: CDR1 SGHRS, CDR2 YFSETQ. V lost 0 bases and J lost 3; bases outside the gene matches: 2. The CDR3 DNA reads TGCGCCAGCAGCTTGGCGGGGACAGACTATGGCTACACCTTC. Translated, it gives CASSLAGTDYGYTF.

The rearrangement joins TRBV7-8 to TRBJ1-4; weak D call: TRBD1 (5 bases). The CDR3 is made up of 14 amino acids. With 5 bases removed from V and 4 bases from J, the gap between germline ends came to 11 bases. Germline assignment: CDR1 SGHVS and CDR2 FQNEAQ. CDR3 protein: CASSVGTYNEKLFF. For the CDR3, the DNA is TGTGCCAGCAGCGTGGGGACTTATAATGAAAAACTGTTTTTT.

This clonotype was observed a few times. The V gene is TRBV7-2, the J gene TRBJ1-4; D call uncertain. The CDR3 consists of 11 residues. CDR1 is SGHTA and CDR2 is FQGNSA in the germline V gene. The V gene lost 5 bases and the J gene lost 6 bases, with 4 bases spanning the gap. CDR3 protein: CASSPDEKLFF. The CDR3 DNA reads as TGTGCCAGCAGCCCGGATGAAAAACTGTTTTTT.

The gene calls are TRBV20-1 and TRBJ1-2, with D hard to call. The CDR3 spans 14 residues. The germline CDR1 and CDR2 sequences are DFQATT and SNEGSKA (reference sequence). The V end lost 0 bases, the J end lost 3 bases, and 11 bases lay between the germline ends. The CDR3 region is CSARDPSRDYGYTF. The CDR3 bases are TGCAGTGCTAGAGATCCCAGCCGGGACTATGGCTACACCTTC.

As to this clonotype: A much bigger clone sits one base away, suggesting this may be a read error. This chain uses TRBV7-2 with TRBJ1-4; tentatively, D is TRBD1 (6 bases). The CDR3 length is 15 residues. Germline CDR1 is SGHTA and CDR2 is FQGNSA. The chain's CDR3 is CASSLNALGGEKMFF. CDR3 coding DNA: TGTGCCAGCAGCTTAAACGCCTTAGGGGGGGAAAAAATGTTTTTT.